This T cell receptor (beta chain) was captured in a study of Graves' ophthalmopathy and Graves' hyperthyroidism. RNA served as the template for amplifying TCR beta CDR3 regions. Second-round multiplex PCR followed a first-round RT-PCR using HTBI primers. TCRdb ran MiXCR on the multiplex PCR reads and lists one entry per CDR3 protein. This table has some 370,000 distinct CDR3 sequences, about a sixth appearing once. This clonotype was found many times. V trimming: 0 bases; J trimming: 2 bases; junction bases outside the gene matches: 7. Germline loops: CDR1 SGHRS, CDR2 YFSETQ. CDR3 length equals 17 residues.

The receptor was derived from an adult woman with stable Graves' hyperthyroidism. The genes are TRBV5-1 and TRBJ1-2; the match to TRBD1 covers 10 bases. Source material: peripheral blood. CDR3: CASSLAGSGQGNYGYTF. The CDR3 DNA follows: TGCGCCAGCAGCTTGGCAGGATCGGGACAGGGGAACTATGGCTACACCTTC.